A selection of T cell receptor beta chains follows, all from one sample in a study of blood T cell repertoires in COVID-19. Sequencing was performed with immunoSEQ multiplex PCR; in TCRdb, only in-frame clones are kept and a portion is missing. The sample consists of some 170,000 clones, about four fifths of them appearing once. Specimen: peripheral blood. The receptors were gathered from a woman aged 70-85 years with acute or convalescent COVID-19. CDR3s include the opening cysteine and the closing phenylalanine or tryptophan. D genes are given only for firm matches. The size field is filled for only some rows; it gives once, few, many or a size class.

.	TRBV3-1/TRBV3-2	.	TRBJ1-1	CASSQDRTVNTEAFF	TGTGCCAGCAGCCAAGATCGGACAGTGAACACTGAAGCTTTCTTT
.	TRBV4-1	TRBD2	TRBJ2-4	CASSQEGTRENIQYF	TGCGCCAGCAGCCAAGAGGGGACTAGAGAGAACATTCAGTACTTC
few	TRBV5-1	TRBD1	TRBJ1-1	CASSATGGSTEAFF	TGCGCCAGCAGCGCGACAGGGGGTAGCACTGAAGCTTTCTTT
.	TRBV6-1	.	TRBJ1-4	CASRREQGPNEKLFF	TGTGCCAGCAGGCGAGAACAGGGTCCCAATGAAAAACTGTTTTTT
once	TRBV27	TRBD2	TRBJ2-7	CASSMGLAVSYEQYF	TGTGCCAGCAGTATGGGACTAGCGGTCTCCTACGAGCAGTACTTC
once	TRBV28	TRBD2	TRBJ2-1	CASSSLAGGRLEQFF	TGTGCCAGCAGTTCACTAGCGGGGGGCCGCCTTGAGCAGTTCTTC
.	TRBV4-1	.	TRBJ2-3	CASSQLGLSTDTQYF	TGCGCCAGCAGCCAACTGGGACTTTCCACAGATACGCAGTATTTT
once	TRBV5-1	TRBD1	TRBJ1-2	CASSPGQGLSGYTF	TGCGCCAGCAGCCCGGGACAGGGGTTGTCTGGCTACACCTTC
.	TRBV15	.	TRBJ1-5	CATSRGGGSNQPQHF	TGTGCCACCAGCAGGGGAGGGGGATCCAATCAGCCCCAGCATTTT
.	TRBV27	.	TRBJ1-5	CASSLGRGSQPQHF	TGTGCCAGCAGTTTGGGCAGGGGAAGCCAGCCCCAGCATTTT